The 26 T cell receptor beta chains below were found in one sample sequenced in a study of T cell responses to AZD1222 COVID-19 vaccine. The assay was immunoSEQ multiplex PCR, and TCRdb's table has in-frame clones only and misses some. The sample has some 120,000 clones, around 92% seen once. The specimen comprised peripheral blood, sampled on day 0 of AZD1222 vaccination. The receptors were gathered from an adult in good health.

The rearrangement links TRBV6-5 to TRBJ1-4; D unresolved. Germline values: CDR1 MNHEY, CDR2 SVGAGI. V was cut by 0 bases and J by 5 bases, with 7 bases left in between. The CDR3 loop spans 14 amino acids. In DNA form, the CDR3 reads TGTGCCAGCAGTTACTCCGTAGGCAATGAAAAACTGTTTTTT. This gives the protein CASSYSVGNEKLFF.

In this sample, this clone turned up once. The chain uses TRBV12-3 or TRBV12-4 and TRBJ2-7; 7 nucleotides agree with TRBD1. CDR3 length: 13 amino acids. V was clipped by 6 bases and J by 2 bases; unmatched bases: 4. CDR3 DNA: TGTGCCAGCAGCAGGGGGATCCCCTACGAGCAGTACTTC. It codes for CASSRGIPYEQYF.

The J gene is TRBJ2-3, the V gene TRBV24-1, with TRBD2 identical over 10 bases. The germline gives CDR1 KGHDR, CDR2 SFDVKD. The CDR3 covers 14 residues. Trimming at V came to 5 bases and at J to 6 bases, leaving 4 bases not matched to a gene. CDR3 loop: CATSVSGRSDTQYF. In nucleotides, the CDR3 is TGTGCCACCAGTGTTAGCGGGAGGAGCGATACGCAGTATTTT.

The CDR3: CASSLWGQGNEQFF. The CDR3, as DNA: TGCGCCAGCAGCTTGTGGGGACAGGGGAATGAGCAGTTCTTC. The rearrangement joins TRBV5-1 to TRBJ2-1; 10 nucleotides match TRBD1. The germline V gene encodes CDR1 SGHRS and CDR2 YFSETQ. The CDR3 totals 14 residues. V trimming: 1 base; J trimming: 7 bases; junction bases outside the gene matches: 2. Combining the CDR3 with reference TRBV5-1 and TRBJ2-1 gives the whole variable domain KAGVTQTPRYLIKTRGQQVTLSCSPISGHRSVSWYQQTPGQGLQFLFEYFSETQRNKGNFPGRFSGRQFSNSRSEMNVSTLELGDSALYLCASSLWGQGNEQFFGPGTRLTVL.

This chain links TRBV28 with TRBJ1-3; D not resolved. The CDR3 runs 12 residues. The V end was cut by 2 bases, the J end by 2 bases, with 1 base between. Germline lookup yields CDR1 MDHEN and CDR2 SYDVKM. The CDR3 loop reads CASSLAGNTIYF. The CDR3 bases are TGTGCCAGCAGTTTAGCTGGAAACACCATATATTTT.

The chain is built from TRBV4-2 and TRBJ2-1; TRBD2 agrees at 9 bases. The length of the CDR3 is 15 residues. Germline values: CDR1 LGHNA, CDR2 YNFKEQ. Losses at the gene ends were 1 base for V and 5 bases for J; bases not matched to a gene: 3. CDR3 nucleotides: TGTGCCAGCAGCCAAGGACTAGCGGCGGACAATGAGCAGTTCTTC. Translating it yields CASSQGLAADNEQFF.

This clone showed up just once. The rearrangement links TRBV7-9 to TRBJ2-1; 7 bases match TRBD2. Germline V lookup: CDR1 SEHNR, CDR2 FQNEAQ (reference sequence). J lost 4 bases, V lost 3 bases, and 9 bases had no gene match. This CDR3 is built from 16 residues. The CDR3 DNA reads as TGTGCCAGCAGCTTGCCTACTAGCGCTTATTACAATGAGCAGTTCTTC. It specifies CASSLPTSAYYNEQFF.

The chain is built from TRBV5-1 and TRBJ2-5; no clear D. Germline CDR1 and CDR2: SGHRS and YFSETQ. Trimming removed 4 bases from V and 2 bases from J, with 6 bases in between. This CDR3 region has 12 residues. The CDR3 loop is CASSQNQETQYF. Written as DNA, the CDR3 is TGCGCCAGCAGCCAAAATCAAGAGACCCAGTACTTC. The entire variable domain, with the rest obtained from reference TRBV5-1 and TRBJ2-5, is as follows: KAGVTQTPRYLIKTRGQQVTLSCSPISGHRSVSWYQQTPGQGLQFLFEYFSETQRNKGNFPGRFSGRQFSNSRSEMNVSTLELGDSALYLCASSQNQETQYFGPGTRLLVL.

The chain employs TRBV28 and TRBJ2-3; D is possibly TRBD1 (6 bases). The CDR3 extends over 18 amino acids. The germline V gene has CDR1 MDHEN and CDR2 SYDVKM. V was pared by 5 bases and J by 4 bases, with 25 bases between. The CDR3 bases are TGTGCCAGCAGTCCACCCTCTGCTATCTGGGGGCTCTCAGATACGCAGTATTTT. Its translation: CASSPPSAIWGLSDTQYF.

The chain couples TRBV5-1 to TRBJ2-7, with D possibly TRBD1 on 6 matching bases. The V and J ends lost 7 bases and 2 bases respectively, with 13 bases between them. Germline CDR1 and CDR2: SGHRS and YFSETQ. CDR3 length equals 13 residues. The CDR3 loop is CASAYGQPYEQYF. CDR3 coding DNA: TGCGCCAGCGCCTACGGACAGCCCTACGAGCAGTACTTC. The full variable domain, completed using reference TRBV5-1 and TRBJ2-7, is KAGVTQTPRYLIKTRGQQVTLSCSPISGHRSVSWYQQTPGQGLQFLFEYFSETQRNKGNFPGRFSGRQFSNSRSEMNVSTLELGDSALYLCASAYGQPYEQYFGPGTRLTVT.

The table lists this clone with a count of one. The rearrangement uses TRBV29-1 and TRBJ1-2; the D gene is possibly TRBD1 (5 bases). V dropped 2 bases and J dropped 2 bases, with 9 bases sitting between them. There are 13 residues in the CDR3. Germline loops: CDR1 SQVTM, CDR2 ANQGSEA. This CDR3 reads CSVEIQVNYGYTF. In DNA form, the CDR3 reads TGCAGCGTTGAAATACAGGTCAACTATGGCTACACCTTC. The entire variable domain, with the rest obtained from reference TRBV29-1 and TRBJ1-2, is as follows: SAVISQKPSRDICQRGTSLTIQCQVDSQVTMMFWYRQQPGQSLTLIATANQGSEATYESGFVIDKFPISRPNLTFSTLTVSNMSPEDSSIYLCSVEIQVNYGYTFGSGTRLTVV.

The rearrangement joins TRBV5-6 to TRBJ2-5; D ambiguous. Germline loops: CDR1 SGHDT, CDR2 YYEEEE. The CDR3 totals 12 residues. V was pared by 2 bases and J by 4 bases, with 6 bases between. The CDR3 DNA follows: TGTGCCAGCAGCTTATCGGGAGAGACCCAGTACTTC. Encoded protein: CASSLSGETQYF.

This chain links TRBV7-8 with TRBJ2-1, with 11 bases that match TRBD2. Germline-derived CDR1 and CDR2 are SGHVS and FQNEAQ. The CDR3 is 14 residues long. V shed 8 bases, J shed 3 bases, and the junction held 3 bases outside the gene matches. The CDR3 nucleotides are TGTGCCAGCCGGGGACTAGCGGTCTACAATGAGCAGTTCTTC. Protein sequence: CASRGLAVYNEQFF.

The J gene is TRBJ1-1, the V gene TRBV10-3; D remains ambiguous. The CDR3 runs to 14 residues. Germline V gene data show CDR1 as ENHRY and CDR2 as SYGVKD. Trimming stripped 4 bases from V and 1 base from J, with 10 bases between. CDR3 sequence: CAISAEVRNTEAFF. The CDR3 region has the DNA TGTGCCATCAGTGCTGAGGTTCGGAACACTGAAGCTTTCTTT.

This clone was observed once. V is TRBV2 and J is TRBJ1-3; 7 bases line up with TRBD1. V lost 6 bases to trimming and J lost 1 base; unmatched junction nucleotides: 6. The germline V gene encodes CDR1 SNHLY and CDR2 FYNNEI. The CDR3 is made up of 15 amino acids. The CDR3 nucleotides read TGTGCCAGCAGCTCCGACAGGGCGTCTGGAAACACCATATATTTT. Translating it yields CASSSDRASGNTIYF.

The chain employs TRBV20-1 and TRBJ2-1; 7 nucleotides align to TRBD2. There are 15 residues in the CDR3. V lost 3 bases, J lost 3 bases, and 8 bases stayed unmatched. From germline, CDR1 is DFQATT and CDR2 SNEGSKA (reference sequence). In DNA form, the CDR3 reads TGCAGTGCTAGTATTACTAGCGAATTCTACAATGAGCAGTTCTTC. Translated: CSASITSEFYNEQFF.

The CDR3 loop reads CATSRDLGLAGFYEQYF. The CDR3 DNA reads as TGTGCCACCAGCAGAGATCTGGGACTAGCGGGTTTCTACGAGCAGTACTTC. The V call is TRBV15, the J call TRBJ2-7; 12 bases are a match to TRBD2. Germline V gene lookup returns CDR1 LNHNV and CDR2 YYDKDF (reference sequence). V lost 0 bases and J lost 3; bases outside the gene matches: 6. This CDR3 region has 17 residues. Together with reference TRBV15 and TRBJ2-7, the CDR3 gives the full variable domain: DAMVIQNPRYQVTQFGKPVTLSCSQTLNHNVMYWYQQKSSQAPKLLFHYYDKDFNNEADTPDNFQSRRPNTSFCFLDIRSPGLGDTAMYLCATSRDLGLAGFYEQYFGPGTRLTVT.

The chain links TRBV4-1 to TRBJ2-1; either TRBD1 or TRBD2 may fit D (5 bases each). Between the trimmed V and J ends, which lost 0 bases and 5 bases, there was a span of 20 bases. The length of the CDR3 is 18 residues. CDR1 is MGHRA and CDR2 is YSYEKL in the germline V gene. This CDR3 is CASSQEGDVANINNEQFF. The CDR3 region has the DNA TGCGCCAGCAGCCAAGAGGGGGATGTGGCAAACATTAACAATGAGCAGTTCTTC.

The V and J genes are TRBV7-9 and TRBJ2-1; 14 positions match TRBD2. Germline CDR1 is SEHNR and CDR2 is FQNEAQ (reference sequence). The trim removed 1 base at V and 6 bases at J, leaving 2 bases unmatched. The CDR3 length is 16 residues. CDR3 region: CASSLGLAGGPNEQFF. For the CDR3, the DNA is TGTGCCAGCAGCTTAGGACTAGCGGGAGGGCCCAATGAGCAGTTCTTC.

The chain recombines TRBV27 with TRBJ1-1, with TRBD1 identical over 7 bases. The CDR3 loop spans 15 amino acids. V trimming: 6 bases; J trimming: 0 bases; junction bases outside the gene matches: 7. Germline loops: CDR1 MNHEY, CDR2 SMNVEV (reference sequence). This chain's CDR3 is CASRPQGKMNTEAFF. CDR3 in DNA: TGTGCCAGCAGGCCACAGGGGAAAATGAACACTGAAGCTTTCTTT.

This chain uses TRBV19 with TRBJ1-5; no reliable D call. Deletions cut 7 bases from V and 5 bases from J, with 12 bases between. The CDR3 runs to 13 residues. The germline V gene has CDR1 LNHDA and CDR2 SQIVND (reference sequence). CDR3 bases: TGTGCCAGTAAGGGAGGAGCTGATCAGCCCCAGCATTTT. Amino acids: CASKGGADQPQHF.

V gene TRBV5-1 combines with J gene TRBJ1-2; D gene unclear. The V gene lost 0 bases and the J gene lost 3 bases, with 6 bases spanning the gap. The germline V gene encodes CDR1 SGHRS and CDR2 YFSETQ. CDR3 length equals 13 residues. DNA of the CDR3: TGCGCCAGCAGCTTGGCAGCCGACTATGGCTACACCTTC. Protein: CASSLAADYGYTF.

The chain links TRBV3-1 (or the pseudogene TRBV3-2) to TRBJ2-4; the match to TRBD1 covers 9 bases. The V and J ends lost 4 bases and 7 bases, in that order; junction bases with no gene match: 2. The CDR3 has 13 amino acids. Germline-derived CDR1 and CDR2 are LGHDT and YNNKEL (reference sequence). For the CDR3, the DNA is TGTGCCAGCAGCCGAGACAGGGGGAACATTCAGTACTTC. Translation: CASSRDRGNIQYF.

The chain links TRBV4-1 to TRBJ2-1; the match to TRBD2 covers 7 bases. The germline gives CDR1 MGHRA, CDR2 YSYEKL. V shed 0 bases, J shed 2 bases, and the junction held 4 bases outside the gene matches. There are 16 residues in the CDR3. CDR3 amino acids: CASSQDGAGAYNEQFF. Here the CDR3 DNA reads TGCGCCAGCAGCCAAGACGGCGCGGGAGCCTACAATGAGCAGTTCTTC.

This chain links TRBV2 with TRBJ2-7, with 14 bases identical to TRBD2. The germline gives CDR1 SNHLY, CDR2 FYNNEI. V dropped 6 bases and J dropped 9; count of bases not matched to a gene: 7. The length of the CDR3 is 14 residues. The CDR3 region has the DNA TGTGCCAGCAGGACCGAGGGACTAGCGGGAGTGCAGTACTTC. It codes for CASRTEGLAGVQYF. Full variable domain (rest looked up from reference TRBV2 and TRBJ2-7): EPEVTQTPSHQVTQMGQEVILRCVPISNHLYFYWYRQILGQKVEFLVSFYNNEISEKSEIFDDQFSVERPDGSNFTLKIRSTKLEDSAMYFCASRTEGLAGVQYFGPGTRLTVT.

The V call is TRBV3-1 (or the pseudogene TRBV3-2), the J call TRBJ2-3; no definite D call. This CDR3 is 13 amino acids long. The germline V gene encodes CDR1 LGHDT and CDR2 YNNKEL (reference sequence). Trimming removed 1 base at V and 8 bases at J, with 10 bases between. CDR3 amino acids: CASSQVTDGTQYF. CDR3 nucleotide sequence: TGTGCCAGCAGCCAAGTCACGGATGGTACGCAGTATTTT.